This T cell receptor beta chain comes out of a study of Ad26.COV2.S vaccination and SARS-CoV-2 variants. This CDR3 is built from 17 residues. Losses at the gene ends were 1 base for V and 5 bases for J; bases not matched to a gene: 9. Germline lookup yields CDR1 LGHNA and CDR2 YSLEER. The treatment denotes: about 20 received Ad26.COV2.S at low or high dose, single or two shots; roughly five received placebo; per-sample allocation not given. Specimen acquisition occurred on day 63 following the initial vaccine or placebo injection. This clone appeared once. Produced via immunoSEQ multiplex PCR; TCRdb's table is partial and in-frame only. Here the sample spans hundreds of thousands of clones, roughly 85% being singletons.

V gene TRBV4-3 combines with J gene TRBJ1-4; the match to TRBD1 covers 8 bases. This TCR was sampled from a person aged 18-60 years who received the Ad26.COV2.S COVID-19 vaccine or a placebo. The sample in question was peripheral blood, obtained in a trial of Ad26.COV2.S vaccine versus placebo. The CDR3 DNA sequence: TGCGCCAGCAGCCAAGGTTCCTTACAGGGGGGGAATGAAAAACTGTTTTTT. It yields the protein CASSQGSLQGGNEKLFF.